The 4 T cell receptor beta chains listed next were all sequenced from one sample in a study of control samples from healthy donors and cancer patients. TCRdb's table, derived via immunoSEQ multiplex PCR, lists solely in-frame clones and lacks some. Altogether 1,500 to 2,500 clones are present, roughly four fifths being singletons, with the ten largest covering approximately 9.9%. Material for sequencing was formalin-fixed, paraffin-embedded tissue. All receptors come from a female donor with lung cancer.

This clone was counted a few times. V gene TRBV10-3 combines with J gene TRBJ1-2; D possibly corresponds to TRBD1 (6 bases). The CDR3 totals 16 residues. The germline V and J ends were trimmed by 0 bases and 6 bases, with 17 bases remaining between them. Germline CDR1 reads ENHRY; CDR2 reads SYGVKD. CDR3 DNA: TGTGCCATCAGTGAGTCTCTAACAGGGTATGGGAATGGCTACACCTTC. Translated: CAISESLTGYGNGYTF.

The chain recombines TRBV28 with TRBJ2-1; tentative D call: TRBD1 (7 bases). CDR1 and CDR2 (germline): MDHEN, SYDVKM. V was cut by 5 bases and J by 8 bases, with 19 bases left in between. The CDR3 has 15 residues. DNA of the CDR3: TGTGCCAGCAGTCAACAACAGACAGGGACTGATGAGCAGTTCTTC. It is translated as CASSQQQTGTDEQFF.

The genes are TRBV19 and TRBJ1-1; tentatively, D is TRBD1 (5 bases). V was shortened by 5 bases and J by 6 bases, with 13 bases between the two germline ends. The CDR3 spans 13 residues. Per the germline V gene, CDR1 is LNHDA and CDR2 is SQIVND (reference sequence). The CDR3 sequence is CASSGRVSAEAFF. CDR3 sequence (DNA): TGTGCCAGTAGTGGCAGGGTCTCGGCTGAAGCTTTCTTT.

This chain connects TRBV9 to TRBJ2-2, with TRBD2 matching 8 bases. This CDR3 is 14 amino acids long. J was trimmed by 5 bases and V by 4 bases; bases with no gene match: 4. The germline V gene encodes CDR1 SGDLS and CDR2 YYNGEE. Here the CDR3 reads CASSPGTSTGELFF. The CDR3 DNA follows: TGTGCCAGCAGCCCTGGGACTAGTACCGGGGAGCTGTTTTTT.